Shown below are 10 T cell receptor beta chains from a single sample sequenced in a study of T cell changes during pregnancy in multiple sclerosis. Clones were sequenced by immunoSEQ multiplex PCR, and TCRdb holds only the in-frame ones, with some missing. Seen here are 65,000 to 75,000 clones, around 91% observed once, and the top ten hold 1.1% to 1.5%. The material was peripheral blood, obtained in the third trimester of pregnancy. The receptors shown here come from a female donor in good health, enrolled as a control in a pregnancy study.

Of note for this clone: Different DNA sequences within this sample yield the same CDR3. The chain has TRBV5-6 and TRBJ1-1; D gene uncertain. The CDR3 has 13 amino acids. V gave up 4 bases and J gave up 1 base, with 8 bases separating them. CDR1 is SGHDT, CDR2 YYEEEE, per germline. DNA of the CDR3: TGTGCCAGCAGCCACACTAAGAACACTGAAGCTTTCTTT. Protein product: CASSHTKNTEAFF.

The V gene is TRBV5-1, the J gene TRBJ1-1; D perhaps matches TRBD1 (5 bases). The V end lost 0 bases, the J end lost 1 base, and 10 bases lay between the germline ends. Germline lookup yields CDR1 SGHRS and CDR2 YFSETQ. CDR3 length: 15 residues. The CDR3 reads CASSLAGGENTEAFF. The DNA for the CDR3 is TGCGCCAGCAGCTTGGCCGGGGGTGAGAACACTGAAGCTTTCTTT. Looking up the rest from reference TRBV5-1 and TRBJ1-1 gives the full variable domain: KAGVTQTPRYLIKTRGQQVTLSCSPISGHRSVSWYQQTPGQGLQFLFEYFSETQRNKGNFPGRFSGRQFSNSRSEMNVSTLELGDSALYLCASSLAGGENTEAFFGQGTRLTVV.

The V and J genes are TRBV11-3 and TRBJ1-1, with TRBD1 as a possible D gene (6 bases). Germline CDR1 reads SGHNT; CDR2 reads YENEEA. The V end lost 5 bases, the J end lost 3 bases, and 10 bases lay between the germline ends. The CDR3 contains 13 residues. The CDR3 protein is CASSQGLYTEAFF. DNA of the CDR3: TGTGCCAGCAGCCAGGGGTTGTACACTGAAGCTTTCTTT.

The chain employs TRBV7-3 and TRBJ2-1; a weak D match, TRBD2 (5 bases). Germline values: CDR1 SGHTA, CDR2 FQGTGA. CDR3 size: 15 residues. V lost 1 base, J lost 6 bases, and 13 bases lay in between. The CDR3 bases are TGTGCCAGCAGCTTAAGACCTCTAACTAGCAATGAGCAGTTCTTC. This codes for CASSLRPLTSNEQFF.

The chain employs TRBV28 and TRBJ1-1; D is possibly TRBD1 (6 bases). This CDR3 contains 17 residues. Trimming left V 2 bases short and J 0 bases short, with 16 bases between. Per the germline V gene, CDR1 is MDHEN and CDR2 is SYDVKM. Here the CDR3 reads CASSLVRDKTMNTEAFF. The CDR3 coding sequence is TGTGCCAGCAGTTTAGTTCGGGACAAAACGATGAACACTGAAGCTTTCTTT.

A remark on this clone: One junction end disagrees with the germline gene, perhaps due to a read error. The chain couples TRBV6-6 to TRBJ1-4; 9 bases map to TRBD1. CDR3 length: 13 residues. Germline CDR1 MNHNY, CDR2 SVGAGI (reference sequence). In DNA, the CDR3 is TGTGCCAGCAGTTACGGGACAGGGAATTATCTTAACTTT. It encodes CASSYGTGNYLNF.

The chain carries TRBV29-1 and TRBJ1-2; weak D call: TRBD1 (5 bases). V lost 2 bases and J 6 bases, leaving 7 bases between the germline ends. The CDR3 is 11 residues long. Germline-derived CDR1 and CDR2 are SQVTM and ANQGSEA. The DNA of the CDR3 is TGCAGCGTTGAAAAAGGGGATGGCTACACCTTC. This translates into CSVEKGDGYTF. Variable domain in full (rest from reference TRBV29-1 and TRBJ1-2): SAVISQKPSRDICQRGTSLTIQCQVDSQVTMMFWYRQQPGQSLTLIATANQGSEATYESGFVIDKFPISRPNLTFSTLTVSNMSPEDSSIYLCSVEKGDGYTFGSGTRLTVV.

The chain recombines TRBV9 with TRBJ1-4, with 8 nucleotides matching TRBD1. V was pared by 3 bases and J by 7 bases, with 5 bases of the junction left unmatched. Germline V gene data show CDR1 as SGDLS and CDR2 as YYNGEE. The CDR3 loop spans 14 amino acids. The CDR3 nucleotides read TGTGCCAGCAGCGCAGGGGGCGCGGGTGAAAAACTGTTTTTT. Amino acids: CASSAGGAGEKLFF.

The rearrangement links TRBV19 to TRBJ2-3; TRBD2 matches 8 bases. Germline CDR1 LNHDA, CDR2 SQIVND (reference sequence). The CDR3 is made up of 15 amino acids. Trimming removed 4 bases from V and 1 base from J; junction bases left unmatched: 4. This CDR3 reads CASSRSGGRTDTQYF. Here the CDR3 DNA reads TGTGCCAGTAGTAGGAGCGGGGGCCGCACAGATACGCAGTATTTT. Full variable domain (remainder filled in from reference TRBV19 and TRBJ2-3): DGGITQSPKYLFRKEGQNVTLSCEQNLNHDAMYWYRQDPGQGLRLIYYSQIVNDFQKGDIAEGYSVSREKKESFPLTVTSAQKNPTAFYLCASSRSGGRTDTQYFGPGTRLTVL.

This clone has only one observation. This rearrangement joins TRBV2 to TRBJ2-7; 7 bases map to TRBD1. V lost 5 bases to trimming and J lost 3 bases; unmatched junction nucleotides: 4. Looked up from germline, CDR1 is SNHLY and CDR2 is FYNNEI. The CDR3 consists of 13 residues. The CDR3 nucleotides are TGTGCCAGCAGTACAACAGGGGACTACGAGCAGTACTTC. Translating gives CASSTTGDYEQYF. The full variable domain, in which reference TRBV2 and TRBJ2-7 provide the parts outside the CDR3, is EPEVTQTPSHQVTQMGQEVILRCVPISNHLYFYWYRQILGQKVEFLVSFYNNEISEKSEIFDDQFSVERPDGSNFTLKIRSTKLEDSAMYFCASSTTGDYEQYFGPGTRLTVT.